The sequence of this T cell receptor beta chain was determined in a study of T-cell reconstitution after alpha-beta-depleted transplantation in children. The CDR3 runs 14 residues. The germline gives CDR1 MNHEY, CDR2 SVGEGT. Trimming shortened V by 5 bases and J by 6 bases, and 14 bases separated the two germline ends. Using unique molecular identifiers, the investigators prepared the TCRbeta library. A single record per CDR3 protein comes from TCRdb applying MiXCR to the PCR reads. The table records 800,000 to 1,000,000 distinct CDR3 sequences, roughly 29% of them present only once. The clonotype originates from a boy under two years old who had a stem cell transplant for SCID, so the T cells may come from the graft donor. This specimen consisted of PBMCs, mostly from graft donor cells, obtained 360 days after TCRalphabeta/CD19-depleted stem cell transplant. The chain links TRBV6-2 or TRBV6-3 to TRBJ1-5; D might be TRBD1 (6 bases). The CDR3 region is CASSQWGGVQPQHF. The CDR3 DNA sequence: TGTGCCAGCAGTCAATGGGGGGGCGTTCAGCCCCAGCATTTT.